The clone carrying this T cell receptor (beta chain) was found a few times. The data belong to a study of blood T cell repertoires in COVID-19. Background on the study: T cells, B-cell-depleted T cells, or PBMCs supplied cDNA or gDNA.

The CDR3 consists of 13 residues. Germline CDR1 reads MNHEY; CDR2 reads SMNVEV (reference sequence). Trimming removed 4 bases from V and 4 bases from J, with 10 bases in between. Per the original methods: Using reference gene primer amplification, nucleated cell counts were estimated. Produced via immunoSEQ multiplex PCR; TCRdb's table is partial and in-frame only. D and trimming come from the DNA, and the V and J calls and clone size come from that table. The sample lists hundreds of thousands of clones, just over 85% seen once, with approximately 1.4% in the top ten. Specimen: peripheral blood. The receptor comes from a woman aged 25 to 39 with active or convalescent COVID-19. The chain links TRBV27 to TRBJ1-2; D not resolved. The CDR3 sequence is CASSSELGYGYTF. DNA for the CDR3: TGTGCCAGCAGTTCCGAGCTTGGCTATGGCTACACCTTC.